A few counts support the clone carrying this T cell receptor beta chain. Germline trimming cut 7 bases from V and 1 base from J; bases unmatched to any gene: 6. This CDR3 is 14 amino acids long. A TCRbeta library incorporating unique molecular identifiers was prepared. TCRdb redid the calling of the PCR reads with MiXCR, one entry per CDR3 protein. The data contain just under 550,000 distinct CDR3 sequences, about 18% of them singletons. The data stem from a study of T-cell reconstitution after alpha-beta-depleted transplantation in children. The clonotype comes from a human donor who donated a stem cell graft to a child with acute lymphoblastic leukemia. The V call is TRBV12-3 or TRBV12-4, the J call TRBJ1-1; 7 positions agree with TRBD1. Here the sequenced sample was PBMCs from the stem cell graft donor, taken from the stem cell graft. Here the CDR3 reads CASTADRRNTEAFF. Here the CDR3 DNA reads TGTGCCAGCACCGCGGACAGGCGGAACACTGAAGCTTTCTTT.